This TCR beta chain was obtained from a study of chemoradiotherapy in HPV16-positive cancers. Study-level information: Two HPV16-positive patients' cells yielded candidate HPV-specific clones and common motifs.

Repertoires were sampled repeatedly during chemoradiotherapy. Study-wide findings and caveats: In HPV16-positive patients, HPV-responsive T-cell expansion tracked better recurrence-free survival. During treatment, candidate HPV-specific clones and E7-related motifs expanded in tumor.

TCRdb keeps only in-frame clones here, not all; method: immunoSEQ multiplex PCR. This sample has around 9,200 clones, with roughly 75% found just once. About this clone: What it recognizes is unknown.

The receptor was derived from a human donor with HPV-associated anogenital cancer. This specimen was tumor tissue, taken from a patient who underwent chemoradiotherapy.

DNA of the CDR3: TGTGCCAGCGGCACGGGACGTGGCTACACCTTC. Translating it yields CASGTGRGYTF. This chain connects TRBV11-3 to TRBJ1-2, with a possible D match to TRBD1 (5 bases). CDR1 is SGHNT and CDR2 is YENEEA in the germline V gene. Trimming pared 8 bases from V and 7 bases from J, leaving 11 bases between. The CDR3 is 11 residues long.